This TCR beta chain was recorded in a study of blood T cell repertoires in COVID-19. Study overall: In each case, the material was cDNA or gDNA derived from T cells, B-cell-depleted T cells, or PBMCs.

Original methodology: Scientists estimated how many nucleated cells there were by amplifying reference gene primers. This table comes from immunoSEQ multiplex PCR, and its TCRdb copy is limited to in-frame clones, with some not included. That table supplies the V and J calls and clone size; D and trimming were determined from the DNA. In the table there are over 150,000 clones, around 87% of which are singletons. V gave up 4 bases and J gave up 3 bases, with 7 bases separating them. The germline V gene has CDR1 MNHEY and CDR2 SVGAGI. The CDR3 is 12 amino acids. The TCR sequence derives from a woman younger than 30 who had recovered from COVID-19. The sample consisted of peripheral blood. The chain links TRBV6-5 to TRBJ2-7, with D possibly being TRBD1 (5 bases). The CDR3, as DNA: TGTGCCAGCAGTTTGACAGACTACGAGCAGTACGTC. Residues: CASSLTDYEQYV.